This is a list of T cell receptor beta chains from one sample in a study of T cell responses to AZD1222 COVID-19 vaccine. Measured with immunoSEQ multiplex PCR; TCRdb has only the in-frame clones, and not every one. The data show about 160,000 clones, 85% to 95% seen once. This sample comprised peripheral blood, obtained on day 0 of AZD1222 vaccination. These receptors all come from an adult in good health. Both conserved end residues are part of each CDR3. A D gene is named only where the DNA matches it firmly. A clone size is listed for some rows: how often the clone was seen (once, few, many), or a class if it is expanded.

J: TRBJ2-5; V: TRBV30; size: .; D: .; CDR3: CAWSVGVETQYF; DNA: TGTGCCTGGAGTGTGGGGGTTGAGACCCAGTACTTC
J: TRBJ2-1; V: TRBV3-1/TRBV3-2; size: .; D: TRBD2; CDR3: CASSPLAGGFDNEQFF; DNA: TGTGCCAGCAGCCCCCTAGCGGGGGGGTTCGACAATGAGCAGTTCTTC
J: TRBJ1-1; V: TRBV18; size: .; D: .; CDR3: CASSLDQGTVVAEAFF; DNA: TGTGCCAGCTCACTTGACCAGGGGACTGTTGTCGCTGAAGCTTTCTTT
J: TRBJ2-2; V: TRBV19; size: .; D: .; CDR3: CASRPALIITGELFF; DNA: TGTGCCAGTAGGCCGGCCTTAATTATCACCGGGGAGCTGTTTTTT
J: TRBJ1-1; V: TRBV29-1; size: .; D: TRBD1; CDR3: CSVGTGEAFF; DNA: TGCAGCGTGGGGACAGGGGAAGCTTTCTTT
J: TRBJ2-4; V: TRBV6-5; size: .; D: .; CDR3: CASSYDPTLAKNIQYF; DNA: TGTGCCAGCAGTTATGACCCTACGCTAGCCAAAAACATTCAGTACTTC
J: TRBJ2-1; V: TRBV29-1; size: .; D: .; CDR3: CSVEPASDEQFF; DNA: TGCAGCGTTGAGCCAGCTTCGGATGAGCAGTTCTTC
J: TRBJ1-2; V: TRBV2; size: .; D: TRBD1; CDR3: CASSRDRDGYGYTF; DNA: TGTGCCAGCAGTCGGGACAGGGATGGCTATGGCTACACCTTC
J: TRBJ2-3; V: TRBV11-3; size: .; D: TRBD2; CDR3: CASSPRFSGRGTDTQYF; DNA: TGTGCCAGCAGCCCCCGGTTTAGCGGGAGGGGCACAGATACGCAGTATTTT
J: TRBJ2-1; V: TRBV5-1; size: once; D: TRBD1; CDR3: CASRPTLTGGYSYNEQFF; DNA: TGCGCCAGCAGACCGACCCTAACAGGGGGCTACTCCTACAATGAGCAGTTCTTC
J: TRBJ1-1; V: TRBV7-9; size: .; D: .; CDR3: CASSFGANTEAFF; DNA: TGTGCCAGCAGCTTCGGCGCAAACACTGAAGCTTTCTTT